This entry lists 19 T cell receptor beta chains sequenced from one sample in a study of T cells in localized non-small cell lung cancer. Sequenced by immunoSEQ multiplex PCR; TCRdb stores in-frame clones only, minus some. The table records about 700 clones, under 20% of them present only once. Sample: lung tumor tissue, taken before any cancer treatment. The receptors here all came from a male donor at least 60 years old with stage III squamous cell lung carcinoma.

This clone was counted a few times. J is TRBJ2-2 and V is TRBV11-3; TRBD2 matches at 10 bases. The germline V gene has CDR1 SGHNT and CDR2 YENEEA. The CDR3 is made up of 16 amino acids. The V and J ends lost 3 bases and 7 bases, in that order; junction bases with no gene match: 8. For the CDR3, the DNA is TGTGCCAGCAGCTTGATGCTAGCGGGAGCGGACGGGGAGCTGTTTTTT. Translation gives CASSLMLAGADGELFF.

This clone has a handful of counts. This chain's CDR3 is CSFGQGGDTEAFF. DNA for the CDR3: TGCAGCTTTGGACAGGGCGGTGACACTGAAGCTTTCTTT. This chain uses TRBV29-1 with TRBJ1-1, with 8 bases fitting TRBD1. J lost 3 bases, V lost 8 bases, and 8 bases had no gene match. From germline, CDR1 is SQVTM and CDR2 ANQGSEA. The CDR3 spans 13 residues.

The rearrangement joins TRBV12-5 to TRBJ1-1; D call uncertain. There are 13 residues in the CDR3. With 1 base removed from V and 0 bases from J, the gap between germline ends came to 3 bases. Germline CDR1 and CDR2: LGHNT and FRNRAP. CDR3 protein: CASGLGLNTEAFF. The CDR3, as DNA: TGTGCTAGTGGTTTGGGCCTGAACACTGAAGCTTTCTTT.

This clone came up a few times. The V gene is TRBV9, the J gene TRBJ2-3; TRBD2 might be the D (5 bases). Germline loops: CDR1 SGDLS, CDR2 YYNGEE. V was clipped by 7 bases and J by 2 bases, with 11 bases between them. This CDR3 region has 13 residues. The CDR3 is CASERESTDTQYF. The CDR3 nucleotides read TGTGCCAGCGAGAGGGAGTCCACAGATACGCAGTATTTT.

Only a few counts were recorded for this clone. The chain is built from TRBV28 and TRBJ1-2; the match to TRBD1 covers 10 bases. This CDR3 is 17 amino acids long. V shed 6 bases, J shed 8 bases, and the junction held 18 bases outside the gene matches. Germline lookup yields CDR1 MDHEN and CDR2 SYDVKM. The DNA of the CDR3 is TGTGCCAGCAGAACCACCGGGACAGGGGCCGGAGGAGTCGGCTACACCTTC. It specifies CASRTTGTGAGGVGYTF.

By its share, this clone is medium-sized. V gene TRBV7-6 combines with J gene TRBJ1-2; no firm D call. In germline, CDR1 is SGHVS, CDR2 FNYEAQ. The CDR3 sequence is 14 residues long. V dropped 5 bases and J dropped 4 bases, with 14 bases sitting between them. The chain's CDR3 is CASSLWIFSYGYTF. CDR3 in DNA: TGTGCCAGCAGCCTTTGGATCTTCTCCTATGGCTACACCTTC.

By sample fraction, this clone is large (0.1 to 1%). The chain links TRBV25-1 to TRBJ2-1, with 9 nucleotides matching TRBD1. With 0 bases clipped from V and 5 bases from J, the junction kept 11 bases outside the gene matches. Germline CDR1 reads MGHDK; CDR2 reads SYGVNS. The CDR3 sequence is 18 residues long. The CDR3 sequence: CASSEYASIWTGDNEQFF. CDR3 nucleotide sequence: TGTGCCAGCAGTGAATACGCAAGTATATGGACAGGGGACAATGAGCAGTTCTTC.

This clone has only a few counts. V gene TRBV28 combines with J gene TRBJ1-5, with 7 bases aligning to TRBD1. The CDR3 consists of 17 residues. J gave up 0 bases and V 6 bases, and 11 bases lay outside the gene matches. Germline V lookup: CDR1 MDHEN, CDR2 SYDVKM. CDR3 in amino acids: CASRGGPVLVSNQPQHF. For the CDR3, the DNA is TGTGCCAGCAGAGGGGGCCCTGTTCTTGTTAGCAATCAGCCCCAGCATTTT.

The chain has TRBV6-8 and TRBJ2-7; 9 bases map to TRBD2. CDR3 length: 15 residues. J gave up 3 bases and V 0 bases, and 3 bases lay outside the gene matches. CDR1 and CDR2 from the germline V gene are MNHGY and SAAAGT. The CDR3 DNA reads as TGTGCCAGCAGTTACTCGCCTAGCGGGGACTACGAGCAGTACTTC. Translation gives CASSYSPSGDYEQYF.

J is TRBJ1-2 and V is TRBV4-1; 8 bases fit TRBD1. The CDR3 covers 15 residues. Germline V gives CDR1 MGHRA, CDR2 YSYEKL. V lost 0 bases to trimming and J lost 4 bases; unmatched junction nucleotides: 4. The DNA for the CDR3 is TGCGCCAGCAGCCAAGAATTACAGGGGGTCTATGGCTACACCTTC. Translated: CASSQELQGVYGYTF.

This chain links TRBV19 with TRBJ1-5, with D unclear. Per the germline V gene, CDR1 is LNHDA and CDR2 is SQIVND (reference sequence). With 6 bases removed from V and 2 bases from J, the gap between germline ends came to 14 bases. The CDR3 spans 15 residues. CDR3 sequence reads: CASRDRGWGNQPQHF. In DNA form, the CDR3 reads TGTGCCAGTAGGGACCGGGGTTGGGGCAATCAGCCCCAGCATTTT.

The J gene is TRBJ2-3, the V gene TRBV29-1, with TRBD1 as a possible D gene (5 bases). Germline V gives CDR1 SQVTM, CDR2 ANQGSEA. The CDR3 is 14 residues long. Trimming removed 7 bases at V and 0 bases at J, with 14 bases between. The CDR3 bases are TGCAGCGGACAGACGGTTTCTAGCACAGATACGCAGTATTTT. Its protein is CSGQTVSSTDTQYF.

About this clone itself: The junction differs from germline at one of its ends, possibly a read error. This chain connects TRBV6-7 to TRBJ2-2; D is ambiguous. TRBV6-7 is an ORF, and what it does is uncertain. The CDR3 length is 11 residues. The CDR3 DNA is TGTGCCATCAGTGAGTCGAGGGAGCTGTTTTTT. It specifies CAISESRELFF.

The CDR3 is CASSLVPSSYEQYF. For the CDR3, the DNA is TGTGCCAGCAGCTTAGTGCCCTCCTCCTACGAGCAGTACTTC. The chain joins TRBV11-3 to TRBJ2-7; D is unresolved. The CDR3 is 14 amino acids. Germline assignment: CDR1 SGHNT and CDR2 YENEEA. Trimming took 1 base from V and 0 from J, leaving 7 bases between them.

This chain connects TRBV25-1 to TRBJ2-7; TRBD1 is a possible D gene (6 bases). The germline V gene has CDR1 MGHDK and CDR2 SYGVNS. The CDR3 sequence is 13 residues long. Trimming cost V 2 bases and J 4 bases, with 9 bases left between them. CDR3 sequence (DNA): TGTGCCAGCAGTGAAACAGGGTCATACGAGCAGTACTTC. Amino acids: CASSETGSYEQYF.

The rearrangement joins TRBV30 to TRBJ1-1, with 7 bases fitting TRBD1. With V trimmed by 4 bases and J by 6 bases, 11 bases remained unmatched. In germline, CDR1 is GTSNPN, CDR2 SVGIG (reference sequence). This CDR3 spans 14 amino acids. The CDR3 is CAWNLRGGLAEAFF. The CDR3 DNA follows: TGTGCCTGGAACCTGAGAGGGGGCTTGGCTGAAGCTTTCTTT.

In this sample, this clone is medium-sized. V and J are TRBV6-8 and TRBJ2-1, with D possibly being TRBD2 (7 bases). CDR1 and CDR2 (germline): MNHGY, SAAAGT. This CDR3 contains 16 residues. V was pared by 2 bases and J by 0 bases, with 11 bases between. Here the CDR3 reads CASSYKGGNSYNEQFF. The CDR3 DNA reads TGTGCCAGCAGTTACAAGGGGGGGAACTCCTACAATGAGCAGTTCTTC.

This clone was found a few times. V is TRBV6-8 and J is TRBJ1-1; the D gene is possibly TRBD1 (6 bases). Germline loops: CDR1 MNHGY, CDR2 SAAAGT. The CDR3 spans 14 residues. V lost 5 bases to trimming and J lost 9 bases, with 19 bases between them. For the CDR3, the DNA is TGTGCCAGCAGTGAGGGCCTCCAGGGGTTCAAAGCTTTCTTT. This translates into CASSEGLQGFKAFF.

This clone showed up just a few times. This rearrangement joins TRBV11-3 to TRBJ2-5; TRBD2 aligns across 12 bases. This CDR3 has 18 amino acids. Germline values: CDR1 SGHNT, CDR2 YENEEA. V lost 7 bases and J lost 6; bases outside the gene matches: 18. The CDR3 reads CASTLIGLAGGPRQTQYF. The CDR3 region has the DNA TGTGCCAGCACCCTGATCGGCCTAGCGGGGGGGCCACGACAGACCCAGTACTTC.